A single T cell receptor beta chain is shown here with its context. Its antigen is unidentified. The data are from a study of Graves' ophthalmopathy and Graves' hyperthyroidism. The sequenced template was RNA, covering the TCR beta CDR3 region. An initial RT-PCR round employing HTBI primers preceded a second-round multiplex PCR. TCRdb ran MiXCR on the multiplex PCR reads and lists one entry per CDR3 protein. The repertoire includes a few hundred thousand distinct CDR3 sequences, 17% of them detected once, and roughly 2.4% sits in the top ten. Researchers classed hyperthyroidism as stable given no ophthalmopathy within 18 months of follow-up. Symptoms, serum thyroxine and TRAb, thyroid ultrasound, and orbital computed tomography formed the diagnostic basis. The CDR3 runs to 14 residues. Germline lookup yields CDR1 MNHEY and CDR2 SVGAGI. V lost 2 bases and J 0 bases, leaving 5 bases between the germline ends.

Study-wide results and limits: Detection in blood was also observed for most expanded thyroid clonotypes above 0.001 frequency.

This sequence was found in an adult woman with stable Graves' hyperthyroidism. The chain has TRBV6-5 and TRBJ1-3; D is uncertain. The sequencing sample was made of peripheral blood. CDR3 in DNA: TGTGCCAGCAGTTACCTTAGCTCTGGAAACACCATATATTTT. Translation gives CASSYLSSGNTIYF.